A single sample gave rise to the 11 T cell receptor beta chains below, sequenced in a study of shared clonotypes between healthy human individuals. The repertoire was sequenced with immunoSEQ multiplex PCR; TCRdb's copy has only in-frame clones and lacks some. In the table there are 900,000 to 1,200,000 clones, about four fifths of which are singletons. What was sequenced was memory CD4+ T cells from PBMCs. As to subset: CD45RA-negative fraction. These receptors all come from a man aged 18 to 30 in good health. Some clones in this sample may be carry-over from other donors' samples.

This rearrangement joins TRBV11-2 to TRBJ1-5; TRBD1 matches 7 bases. V lost 4 bases and J lost 4; bases outside the gene matches: 10. Germline V gene data show CDR1 as SGHAT and CDR2 as FQNNGV. The CDR3 extends over 16 amino acids. In DNA, the CDR3 is TGTGCCAGCAGCTCCCGGACAGGCCGAGAAAATCAGCCCCAGCATTTT. It yields the protein CASSSRTGRENQPQHF.

A single count supports this clone. This chain links TRBV5-1 with TRBJ2-7; 9 bases align to TRBD2. The CDR3 has 16 amino acids. CDR1 is SGHRS and CDR2 is YFSETQ in the germline V gene. V lost 0 bases to trimming and J lost 6 bases; unmatched junction nucleotides: 10. CDR3 sequence (DNA): TGCGCCAGCAGCTTGGGTACAGCGGGAGGAATAAGCGAGCAGTACTTC. As protein: CASSLGTAGGISEQYF.

The chain recombines TRBV11-2 with TRBJ1-5, with TRBD1 matching 7 bases. The J segment lost 7 bases and the V segment lost 0 bases, leaving 6 bases of the junction unmatched. The CDR3 is made up of 15 amino acids. The germline CDR1 and CDR2 sequences are SGHAT and FQNNGV. The CDR3 is CASSLEGRGGQPQHF. CDR3 DNA: TGTGCCAGCAGCTTAGAGGGCAGGGGGGGACAGCCCCAGCATTTT.

The V and J genes are TRBV28 and TRBJ1-1; D is possibly TRBD1 (6 bases). Germline-derived CDR1 and CDR2 are MDHEN and SYDVKM. Trimming took 7 bases from V and 0 from J, leaving 18 bases between them. This CDR3 is 16 amino acids long. The CDR3 region is CASINRRTAMNTEAFF. Written as DNA, the CDR3 is TGTGCCAGCATTAACCGGCGGACAGCCATGAACACTGAAGCTTTCTTT.

On this clone itself: Other DNA sequences in the sample encode the same CDR3. V is TRBV9 and J is TRBJ1-5; no clear D gene. Germline CDR1 and CDR2: SGDLS and YYNGEE. This CDR3 has 15 residues. V lost 1 base, J lost 0 bases, and 8 bases lay in between. CDR3 bases: TGTGCCAGCAGCGTAAGCGGGGATAGCAATCAGCCCCAGCATTTT. Amino acids: CASSVSGDSNQPQHF.

This sequence joins TRBV6-6 and TRBJ2-5; a weak D match, TRBD2 (7 bases). Trimming shortened V by 7 bases and J by 5 bases, and 20 bases separated the two germline ends. Germline V lookup: CDR1 MNHNY, CDR2 SVGAGI (reference sequence). The CDR3 spans 15 residues. This chain's CDR3 is CASTQLGRGGETQYF. The CDR3 DNA sequence: TGTGCCAGCACCCAACTAGGGAGGGGGGGTGAGACCCAGTACTTC.

The chain recombines TRBV7-2 with TRBJ2-3; the D gene is possibly TRBD1 (5 bases). V was clipped by 5 bases and J by 5 bases, with 14 bases between them. The CDR3 contains 14 residues. Germline-derived CDR1 and CDR2 are SGHTA and FQGNSA. CDR3 in amino acids: CASSVYSGIDTQYF. Written as DNA, the CDR3 is TGTGCCAGCAGCGTATATTCAGGGATAGATACGCAGTATTTT.

The chain employs TRBV5-4 and TRBJ2-2, with 9 nucleotides matching TRBD2. The V and J ends lost 4 bases and 0 bases, in that order; junction bases with no gene match: 10. CDR3 length: 18 amino acids. Germline values: CDR1 SGHNT, CDR2 YYREEE (reference sequence). The CDR3 loop is CASSDTISSGANTGELFF. The CDR3 region has the DNA TGTGCCAGCAGCGATACTATCTCTAGCGGGGCGAACACCGGGGAGCTGTTTTTT.

This clone was detected only a few times. The rearrangement links TRBV6-5 to TRBJ2-1; 8 bases agree with TRBD2. V gave up 10 bases and J gave up 3 bases; unmatched junction bases: 11. CDR1 is MNHEY, CDR2 SVGAGI, per germline. The CDR3 runs to 15 residues. The CDR3, as DNA: TGTGCCATTCAACCTACTAGCGGTAGCTACAATGAGCAGTTCTTC. It yields the protein CAIQPTSGSYNEQFF.

The rearrangement links TRBV6-1 to TRBJ1-3; D is possibly TRBD1 (5 bases). Germline CDR1 is MNHNS and CDR2 is SASEGT. CDR3 size: 13 residues. Trimming took 6 bases from V and 3 from J, leaving 9 bases between them. Here the CDR3 DNA reads TGTGCCAGCAGGGGGACGTTTGGAAACACCATATATTTT. Its translation: CASRGTFGNTIYF.

This rearrangement joins TRBV6-5 to TRBJ1-2; 7 bases line up with TRBD1. Germline loops: CDR1 MNHEY, CDR2 SVGAGI. CDR3 size: 15 residues. V was pared by 7 bases and J by 4 bases, with 12 bases of the junction left unmatched. CDR3 nucleotides: TGTGCCAGCACCGTGGACAGGCAGGTCGGCTATGGCTACACCTTC. Its translation is CASTVDRQVGYGYTF.